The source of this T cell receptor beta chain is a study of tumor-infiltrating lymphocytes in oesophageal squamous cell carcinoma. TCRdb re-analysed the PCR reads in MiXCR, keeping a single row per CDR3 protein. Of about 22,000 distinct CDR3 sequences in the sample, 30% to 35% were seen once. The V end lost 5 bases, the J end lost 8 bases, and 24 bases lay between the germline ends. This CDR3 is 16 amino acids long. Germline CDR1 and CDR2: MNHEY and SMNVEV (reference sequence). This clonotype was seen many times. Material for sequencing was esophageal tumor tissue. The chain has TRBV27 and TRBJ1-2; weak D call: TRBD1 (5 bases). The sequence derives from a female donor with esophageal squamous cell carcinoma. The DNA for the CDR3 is TGTGCCAGCAGTGATCGACCGGGACCGGGACTGGGGGGCTACACCTTC. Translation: CASSDRPGPGLGGYTF.